This T cell receptor (beta chain) was documented in a study of regulatory T cells in long-lasting Graves disease (dated by TCRdb to the early 2020s). Regarding the research as a whole: Patients with newly diagnosed Graves' disease had been on antithyroid drugs for under 3 months. This study used TCR sequencing and RNA sequencing of peripheral blood to compare persistent Graves' disease patients against newly diagnosed Graves' disease patients. The study took place in China and was registered as a clinical trial. A total of some 35 samples underwent TCR sequencing, from 13 patients with persistent Graves' disease and 20 or so patients with newly diagnosed Graves' disease. What the work shows at the level of the full study, not this receptor alone: Persistent patients shared more public clonotypes among themselves (fewer than 3,000) than newly diagnosed patients did (about 900). Because the primary lesion, thyroid tissue, could not be accessed, the study looked at peripheral blood alone. Compared with newly diagnosed patients, patients with persistent Graves' disease had lower TCR Shannon entropy and fewer highly expanded clones, which suggests clonal expansion. Sequencing and analysis were restricted to the TCR beta chain. The authors acknowledged the small sample size as a limitation that may reduce accuracy. Preferential use of TRBV28, TRBJ1-2 and TRBJ2-5 was observed in persistent disease, whereas TRBV20-1 and TRBJ2-1 were favored in newly diagnosed disease.

In its sample, this clonotype was seen a few times. What antigen it recognizes has not been identified. No per-base quality is available; no much larger clone lies one base away. Read against the paper, the sample's time point label means: newly diagnosed GD, antithyroid drugs for less than 3 months. For both TCR sequencing and RNA sequencing, RNA was extracted from PBMCs in TRIzol. Graves' disease was diagnosed according to American Thyroid Association guidelines. The patients came from an endocrinology department in Xi'an, China. Each patient gave about 8.1 milliliters of peripheral blood, collected in an EDTA anticoagulant tube. PBMCs were isolated by Ficoll Paque Plus density gradient separation without further T cell sorting. RNA quality was checked with an Agilent 2100 Bioanalyzer and agarose gel, and concentration with a NanoDrop 2000. Libraries were built with multiplex PCR. The reads were generated on an Illumina HiSeq 4000. To build TCR beta libraries, CDR3 regions were amplified by Arm-PCR using iRepertoire HTBI primers. PCR products were gel purified before sequencing. The authors processed their data as follows. Gene usage analysis of CDR3 amino acid clonotypes relied on the approximately 60 TRBV and about 13 TRBJ segments identified across samples. COPE and FqMerger were used to merge filtered high-quality paired reads into contigs. BLAST was used to align contigs to the IMGT TRBV, TRBD and TRBJ reference genes, and CDR3 was defined following IMGT. Any clonotype with a frequency above 0.1% was counted as a highly expanded clone. Repertoire diversity was measured by Shannon entropy, and V-J evenness by the Gini coefficient. A clonotype was considered public if more than one individual shared it. Clones were called with MiXCR by TCRdb after fastp trimmed the public reads at Q25, and only in-frame beta chains were retained. For every CDR3 protein sequence, its rows merge into one entry that carries the most common genes and DNA. In this record, the V and J calls reflect TCRdb's handling and not the investigators' own analysis. This sample holds roughly 420,000 distinct CDR3 sequences; approximately 16% were observed only once. Approximately 11% of the sample goes to the ten largest clones.

From V the trimming removes 8 bases and from J it removes 0 bases, while the gene matches leave 5 bases of the junction unaccounted for. The CDR3 runs 15 amino acids, cysteine and phenylalanine included. The sequence is cut down to CDR3 DNA, 45 bases in frame from base 1. CDR1 LNHDA and CDR2 SQIVND are derived from the germline V gene (reference sequence). This sample also belongs to another study, concerning T cells in Graves' hyperthyroidism and ophthalmopathy. Per that second paper: Stable Graves' hyperthyroidism was defined as the absence of progression to ophthalmopathy over 18 months of follow-up. The hyperthyroidism patients were between 18 and 65 years old and newly diagnosed, with a disease duration of less than 2 months. The study excluded patients with uncontrolled infections, other autoimmune diseases, pregnancy or lactation. Diagnoses were established on the basis of clinical symptoms, serum thyroxine and TRAb, thyroid ultrasound, and orbital computed tomography. A first-round RT-PCR of the TCR CDR3 used the HTBI primer set with the Qiagen OneStep RT-PCR kit. Blood samples also contained most of the expanded thyroid clonotypes (frequency above 0.001), which suggests that blood repertoires may reflect thyroid immune responses. A model built on a 13 V-J signature distinguished ophthalmopathy from stable hyperthyroidism, reaching 87.88% sensitivity and about 81% specificity in cross-validation and 80%/75% in testing. During validation, the model predicted progression to ophthalmopathy a median of roughly six months ahead of onset, with almost 71% sensitivity and 72% to 80% specificity. To identify TCR V-J signatures that set the groups apart, the researchers used a discovery cohort of about a hundred patients, made up of fewer than 50 with Graves' ophthalmopathy and 57 with stable Graves' hyperthyroidism. Prospective prediction of ophthalmopathy was tested in an independent validation cohort of approximately 18 hyperthyroidism patients and 17 patients who later progressed to ophthalmopathy. The 100 discovery patients were divided at random into training and test sets in a 7:3 ratio. The study also compared thyroid tissue and blood T-cell repertoires from about six Graves' hyperthyroidism patients. After sampling, hyperthyroidism patients received methimazole starting at 30 mg daily, and ophthalmopathy patients received high-dose intravenous methylprednisolone. Libraries were constructed in a second round of multiplex PCR, after which size selection and purification were performed. Paired-end sequencing of the libraries was performed with 100 bp reads on an Illumina HiSeq2000. Raw data were processed with SOAPnuke, discarding reads with adapters, uncalled bases, mean Phred below 15, or no exact constant-primer or identifier match. COPE v1.2.5 was used to merge high-quality paired reads, and clonotypes were defined as unique nucleotide sequences. MiTCR v1.1 was used to align clonotypes to the IMGT TRBV, TRBD and TRBJ reference segments. Analysis was restricted to V-J combinations with a frequency above 0.0001, which covered roughly 99% of repertoires. The TCS score was defined as the ratio of F50 (clonal expansion) to E x V (chaos), calculated using BLOSUM62-based TCRdist between CDR3 peptides within each V-J. Welch's t-statistics and random forest reduced 500 to 550 V-J features to roughly 13, which were used in a naive Bayes classifier (R e1071). No statistical method was used to set the sample size in advance, and investigators knew the group allocation. The paper describes TCR Vbeta CDR3 sequencing of around 130 peripheral blood samples, made up of about 40 ophthalmopathy patients, roughly 72 hyperthyroidism patients and 17 progressor patients.

The TCR sequence derives from a woman in her thirties with Graves disease. Donor details come from another sample of the same person, matched by shared clones. Sequenced material: peripheral blood mononuclear cells (PBMCs), taken at new diagnosis, from a patient treated with antithyroid drugs. The sequence links TRBV19 to TRBJ1-1; 11 nucleotides in the junction match TRBD1. The CDR3 in this case is CASLGQGDVNTEAFF. The sequenced DNA: TGTGCCAGTTTGGGACAGGGGGACGTGAACACTGAAGCTTTCTTT.